One sample yielded the 20 T cell receptor beta chains listed below, sequenced in a study of OX40 agonist ivuxolimab in advanced cancers. Sequencing used immunoSEQ multiplex PCR; TCRdb keeps in-frame clones, though not all of them. The profile shows tens of thousands of clones, approximately 80% of them singletons. The sequencing used CD4+ or CD8+ T cells sorted from blood, collected in a trial of the OX40 agonist ivuxolimab. The receptors were sampled from an adult with an advanced solid tumor such as melanoma, head and neck, liver or kidney cancer.

The rearrangement uses TRBV5-6 and TRBJ1-6; no clear D gene. V lost 1 base and J lost 9, with 17 bases in between. The germline gives CDR1 SGHDT, CDR2 YYEEEE. The CDR3 has 16 residues. The CDR3 nucleotides read TGTGCCAGCAGCTTGAATCCAGGCGAGTGGAGTTCACCCCTCCACTTT. It is translated as CASSLNPGEWSSPLHF.

The V gene is TRBV7-7, the J gene TRBJ2-1; 10 bases line up with TRBD2. The CDR3 spans 18 residues. CDR1 and CDR2 (germline): SSHAT, FNYEAQ (reference sequence). J gave up 3 bases and V 5 bases, and 13 bases lay outside the gene matches. The CDR3: CASSADLAGASGYNEQFF. CDR3 nucleotides: TGTGCCAGCAGCGCCGATCTAGCGGGGGCGTCGGGCTACAATGAGCAGTTCTTC.

The chain recombines TRBV12-5 with TRBJ1-1, with 8 positions matching TRBD1. Germline V gene lookup returns CDR1 LGHNT and CDR2 FRNRAP. The ends lost 6 bases at V and 5 bases at J; junction bases unmatched: 8. The CDR3 spans 14 residues. The CDR3, as DNA: TGTGCTAGTGGCGCTGGACAGGGAGCGACTGAAGCTTTCTTT. It specifies CASGAGQGATEAFF.

The chain joins TRBV28 to TRBJ1-1; D uncertain. The CDR3 spans 13 residues. Germline V CDR1 and CDR2: MDHEN, SYDVKM. The ends were cut back, 8 bases at V and 0 bases at J, with 10 bases in the middle. The CDR3 nucleotides read TGTGCCAGCCTATTTCAGTTGAACACTGAAGCTTTCTTT. It yields the protein CASLFQLNTEAFF.

This clone was observed a single time. The CDR3 protein is CASSLLQGRRETQYF. As DNA, the CDR3 is TGTGCCAGCAGCTTGCTGCAGGGAAGGAGAGAGACCCAGTACTTC. V gene TRBV7-9 combines with J gene TRBJ2-5, with D possibly matching TRBD1 (5 bases). The germline V gene has CDR1 SEHNR and CDR2 FQNEAQ (reference sequence). V was cut by 3 bases and J by 4 bases, with 15 bases left in between. The length of the CDR3 is 15 residues. Supplemented by reference TRBV7-9 and TRBJ2-5, the full variable domain reads DTGVSQNPRHKITKRGQNVTFRCDPISEHNRLYWYRQTLGQGPEFLTYFQNEAQLEKSRLLSDRFSAERPKGSFSTLEIQRTEQGDSAMYLCASSLLQGRRETQYFGPGTRLLVL.

This clone was observed once. The limits of the CDR3 on the DNA are not certain, so only TCRdb's listed CDR3 is given. V is TRBV4-1 and J is TRBJ2-1. The CDR3 is 15 residues long, counting both termini. Germline V gene sequence: CDR1 MGHRA, CDR2 YSYEKL. CDR3 protein: CASSQEWWGSGSPFF.

In its sample, this clone was seen once. The V call is TRBV29-1, the J call TRBJ2-3, with D perhaps TRBD2 (5 bases). Germline CDR1 SQVTM, CDR2 ANQGSEA. The length of the CDR3 is 13 residues. The CDR3 DNA reads TGCAGTTACGATGCGGGCGCCACAGATACGCAGTATTTT. Amino acid sequence: CSYDAGATDTQYF.

J is TRBJ1-2 and V is TRBV10-3; D gene uncertain. The germline V and J ends were trimmed by 8 bases and 4 bases, with 17 bases remaining between them. This CDR3 comprises 14 residues. Per the germline V gene, CDR1 is ENHRY and CDR2 is SYGVKD. CDR3 protein: CAISVSFSPYGYTF. In nucleotides, the CDR3 is TGTGCCATCTCAGTCAGCTTTTCCCCCTATGGCTACACCTTC.

V is TRBV7-9 and J is TRBJ2-7; 7 bases are shared with TRBD1. The CDR3 is made up of 15 amino acids. V lost 1 base, J lost 0 bases, and 3 bases stayed unmatched. Looked up from germline, CDR1 is SEHNR and CDR2 is FQNEAQ (reference sequence). CDR3 region: CASSLGQGYSYEQYV. The CDR3 coding sequence is TGTGCCAGCAGCTTAGGACAGGGCTACTCCTACGAGCAGTACGTC.

This chain joins TRBV2 and TRBJ2-2; TRBD1 agrees at 7 bases. Germline-derived CDR1 and CDR2 are SNHLY and FYNNEI. The CDR3 runs to 17 residues. V trimming: 6 bases; J trimming: 1 base; junction bases outside the gene matches: 11. For the CDR3, the DNA is TGTGCCAGCAGCCCACCGGGACAGACGTTGAACACCGGGGAGCTGTTTTTT. Its protein is CASSPPGQTLNTGELFF.

This clone was counted a few times. The chain joins TRBV19 to TRBJ1-1; the D gene is possibly TRBD1 (5 bases). CDR3 length: 14 residues. Trimming took off 8 bases at V and 3 bases at J, with 16 bases between the two ends. Germline V gene data show CDR1 as LNHDA and CDR2 as SQIVND (reference sequence). The CDR3 bases are TGTGCCAGTTCCGGGCCTCCGGGGGACACTGAAGCTTTCTTT. Its protein is CASSGPPGDTEAFF.

The chain links TRBV11-2 to TRBJ1-5; perhaps TRBD1 as D (5 bases). Germline CDR1 and CDR2: SGHAT and FQNNGV. With 5 bases removed from V and 4 bases from J, the gap between germline ends came to 12 bases. The CDR3 runs 14 residues. CDR3 bases: TGTGCCAGCAGCGCCCAGGGATTGAATCAGCCCCAGCATTTT. Residues: CASSAQGLNQPQHF.

This chain connects TRBV11-2 to TRBJ2-7; the D is unclear. The CDR3 length is 14 residues. V lost 5 bases, J lost 7 bases, and 18 bases lay in between. Germline CDR1 SGHAT, CDR2 FQNNGV. The CDR3 sequence: CASSPRARAWEQYF. The DNA of the CDR3 is TGTGCCAGCAGCCCCCGGGCCCGAGCCTGGGAGCAGTACTTC.

The chain joins TRBV7-3 to TRBJ1-1; TRBD1 aligns across 7 bases. The CDR3 is made up of 16 amino acids. The junction had 8 bases not matched to a gene; V was cut back by 0 bases and J by 4 bases. CDR1 and CDR2 from the germline V gene are SGHTA and FQGTGA. The CDR3 nucleotides are TGTGCCAGCAGCTTAACTGGTACAGGGGAGGCCACTGAAGCTTTCTTT. Translating gives CASSLTGTGEATEAFF.

This sequence joins TRBV11-2 and TRBJ2-3; TRBD1 might be the D (5 bases). The CDR3 covers 15 residues. V was trimmed by 0 bases and J by 2 bases, leaving 9 bases between them. In germline, CDR1 is SGHAT, CDR2 FQNNGV. The CDR3, as DNA: TGTGCCAGCAGCTTAGAGGGCAGGGCCACAGATACGCAGTATTTT. It encodes CASSLEGRATDTQYF. Using reference TRBV11-2 and TRBJ2-3 for the parts outside the CDR3, the full variable domain is EAGVAQSPRYKIIEKRQSVAFWCNPISGHATLYWYQQILGQGPKLLIQFQNNGVVDDSQLPKDRFSAERLKGVDSTLKIQPAKLEDSAVYLCASSLEGRATDTQYFGPGTRLTVL.

The CDR3 bases are TGTGCCAGCAGTGTGGGGGGGACCGGGGAGCTGTTTTTT. Its translation is CASSVGGTGELFF. The V gene is TRBV2, the J gene TRBJ2-2; TRBD2 matches at 7 bases. The V segment lost 4 bases and the J segment 5 bases; nucleotides outside the gene matches: 1. The CDR3 covers 13 residues. Looked up from germline, CDR1 is SNHLY and CDR2 is FYNNEI.

This chain connects TRBV28 to TRBJ1-5; D gene ambiguous. V dropped 6 bases and J dropped 0 bases, with 9 bases sitting between them. The CDR3 covers 14 residues. CDR1 is MDHEN, CDR2 SYDVKM, per germline. CDR3: CASSLLYSNQPQHF. In nucleotides, the CDR3 is TGTGCCAGCAGCCTTCTTTATAGCAATCAGCCCCAGCATTTT.

The chain carries TRBV4-3 and TRBJ2-3; D is perhaps TRBD1 (6 bases). The CDR3 contains 14 residues. Between the trimmed V and J ends, which lost 1 base and 2 bases, there was a span of 7 bases. CDR1 and CDR2 (germline): LGHNA, YSLEER. The CDR3, as DNA: TGCGCCAGCAGCCAAGGACAGGCCACAGATACGCAGTATTTT. Amino acids: CASSQGQATDTQYF.

This clone showed up just once. The rearrangement uses TRBV6-1 and TRBJ2-1; D is possibly TRBD2 (5 bases). CDR3 length equals 15 residues. Trimming cost V 6 bases and J 0 bases, with 12 bases left between them. The V gene's germline CDR1 is MNHNS and CDR2 SASEGT. The CDR3 protein is CASSPVGSSYNEQFF. As DNA, the CDR3 is TGTGCCAGCAGCCCCGTGGGGAGCTCCTACAATGAGCAGTTCTTC.

The chain links TRBV28 to TRBJ2-6; D may correspond to TRBD1 or TRBD2 (5 bases each). V gave up 5 bases and J gave up 4 bases, with 18 bases separating them. The CDR3 contains 17 residues. The germline V gene encodes CDR1 MDHEN and CDR2 SYDVKM. The CDR3 DNA reads TGTGCCAGCAGTCCCCTCCCCGGGGCGAGAGGGGCCAACGTCCTGACTTTC. It specifies CASSPLPGARGANVLTF.